This T cell receptor beta chain was found in a study of glioma-infiltrating T cells. This CDR3 spans 15 amino acids. The germline V gene encodes CDR1 SGHAT and CDR2 FQNNGV. V was trimmed by 8 bases and J by 0 bases, leaving 15 bases between them. The iRepertoire nested amplicon-rescue multiplex PCR amplified TCR alpha and beta CDR3s from RNA. In TCRdb, the multiplex PCR reads were re-called with MiXCR into one record per CDR3 protein. The sample lists over 90,000 distinct CDR3 sequences; 29% were seen once. This TCR came from a human donor with low-grade glioma or glioblastoma, undergoing nonglioma brain surgery, or in good health (not recorded which). The source material was glioma tissue, nonneoplastic brain tissue, or PBMCs (not recorded which). J is TRBJ2-3 and V is TRBV11-2; D ambiguous. The DNA of the CDR3 is TGTGCCAGCTCCCCTGGGAAGGGTAGCACAGATACGCAGTATTTT. Its protein product is CASSPGKGSTDTQYF. Drawing the rest from reference TRBV11-2 and TRBJ2-3, the complete variable domain is EAGVAQSPRYKIIEKRQSVAFWCNPISGHATLYWYQQILGQGPKLLIQFQNNGVVDDSQLPKDRFSAERLKGVDSTLKIQPAKLEDSAVYLCASSPGKGSTDTQYFGPGTRLTVL.